Below are 2 T cell receptor beta chains sequenced from a single sample in a study of CDR3 diversity in severe acne. TCRdb reanalysed the PCR reads using MiXCR and keeps one entry per CDR3 protein. Altogether around 94,000 distinct CDR3 sequences are present, roughly half being singletons, with the ten largest covering around 12%. The sequenced material came from blood. All receptors come from a male donor with acne.

In this sample, this clonotype turned up many times. The chain recombines TRBV10-2 with TRBJ2-7; no firm D call. CDR1 is WSHSY, CDR2 SAAADI, per germline. The V end was cut by 0 bases, the J end by 4 bases, with 16 bases between. This CDR3 comprises 16 residues. As DNA, the CDR3 is TGCGCCAGCAGTGAGTCGACTTGGTTTTCTTTTTACGAGCAGTACTTC. Translated: CASSESTWFSFYEQYF.

This clonotype was recorded many times. CDR3: CATSRGDYSTDTQYF. CDR3 bases: TGTGCCACCAGCAGAGGAGACTACAGCACAGATACGCAGTATTTT. This chain links TRBV15 with TRBJ2-3, with D perhaps TRBD2 (5 bases). Trimming removed 1 base from V and 0 bases from J, with 8 bases in between. CDR1 is LNHNV and CDR2 is YYDKDF in the germline V gene (reference sequence). The CDR3 has 15 amino acids.